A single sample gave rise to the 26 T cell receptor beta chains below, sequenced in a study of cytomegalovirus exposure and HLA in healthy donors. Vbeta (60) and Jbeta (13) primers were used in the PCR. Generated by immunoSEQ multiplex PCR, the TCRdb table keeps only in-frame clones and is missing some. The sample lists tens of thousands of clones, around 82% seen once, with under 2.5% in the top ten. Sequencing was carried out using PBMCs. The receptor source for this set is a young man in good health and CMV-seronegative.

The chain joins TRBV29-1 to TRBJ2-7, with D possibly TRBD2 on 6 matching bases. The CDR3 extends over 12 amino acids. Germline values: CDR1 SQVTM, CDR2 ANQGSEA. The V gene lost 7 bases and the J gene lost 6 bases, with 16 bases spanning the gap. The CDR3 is CSGLGGTGEQYF. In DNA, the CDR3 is TGCAGCGGCCTCGGCGGGACGGGCGAGCAGTACTTC.

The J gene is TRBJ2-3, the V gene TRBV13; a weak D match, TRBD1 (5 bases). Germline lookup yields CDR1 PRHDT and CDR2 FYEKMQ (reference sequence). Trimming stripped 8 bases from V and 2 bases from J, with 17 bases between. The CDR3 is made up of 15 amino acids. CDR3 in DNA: TGTGCCAGCCTCGTTTGGGGCAGGGACACAGATACGCAGTATTTT. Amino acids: CASLVWGRDTDTQYF.

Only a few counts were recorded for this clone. This CDR3 is CAWSLARRGSDTQYF. Here the CDR3 DNA reads TGTGCCTGGAGTCTAGCTCGGCGGGGATCAGATACGCAGTATTTT. This chain joins TRBV30 and TRBJ2-3, with D possibly being TRBD2 (6 bases). The length of the CDR3 is 15 residues. Trimming removed 2 bases from V and 4 bases from J, with 16 bases in between. Germline V lookup: CDR1 GTSNPN, CDR2 SVGIG (reference sequence).

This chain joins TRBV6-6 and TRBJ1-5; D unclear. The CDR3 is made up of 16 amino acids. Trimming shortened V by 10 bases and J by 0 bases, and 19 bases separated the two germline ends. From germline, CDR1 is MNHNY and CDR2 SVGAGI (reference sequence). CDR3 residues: CATPLEADYSNQPQHF. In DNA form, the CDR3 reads TGTGCCACCCCACTCGAGGCGGACTATAGCAATCAGCCCCAGCATTTT.

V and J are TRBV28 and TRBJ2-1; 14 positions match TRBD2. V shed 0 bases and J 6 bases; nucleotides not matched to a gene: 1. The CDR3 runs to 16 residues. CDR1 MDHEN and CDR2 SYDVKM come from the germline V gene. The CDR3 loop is CASSLWGLAGVNEQFF. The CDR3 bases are TGTGCCAGCAGTTTATGGGGACTAGCGGGAGTCAATGAGCAGTTCTTC.

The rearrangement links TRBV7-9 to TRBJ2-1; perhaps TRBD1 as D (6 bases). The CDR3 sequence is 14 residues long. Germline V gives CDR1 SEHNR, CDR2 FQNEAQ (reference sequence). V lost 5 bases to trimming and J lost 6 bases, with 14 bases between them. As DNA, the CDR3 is TGTGCCAGCAGCCTATCCTCAGGGGTCAATGAGCAGTTCTTC. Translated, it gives CASSLSSGVNEQFF.

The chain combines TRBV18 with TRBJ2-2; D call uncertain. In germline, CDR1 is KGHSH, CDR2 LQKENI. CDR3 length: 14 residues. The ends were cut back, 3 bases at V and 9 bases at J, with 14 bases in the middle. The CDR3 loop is CASSPSPSRRELFF. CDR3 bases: TGTGCCAGCTCACCCTCACCCTCGCGAAGGGAGCTGTTTTTT.

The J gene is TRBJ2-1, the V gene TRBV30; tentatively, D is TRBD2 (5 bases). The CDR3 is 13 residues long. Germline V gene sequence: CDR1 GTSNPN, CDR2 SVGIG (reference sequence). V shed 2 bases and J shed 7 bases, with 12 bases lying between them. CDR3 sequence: CAWSPGIGNEQFF. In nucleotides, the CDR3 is TGTGCCTGGAGTCCGGGGATTGGAAATGAGCAGTTCTTC.

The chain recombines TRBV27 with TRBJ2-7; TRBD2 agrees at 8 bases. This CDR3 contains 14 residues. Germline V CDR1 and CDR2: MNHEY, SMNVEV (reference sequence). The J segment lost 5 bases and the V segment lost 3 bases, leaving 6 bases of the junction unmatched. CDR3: CASSFAGGIDEQYF. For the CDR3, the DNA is TGTGCCAGCAGTTTCGCGGGAGGTATTGACGAGCAGTACTTC.

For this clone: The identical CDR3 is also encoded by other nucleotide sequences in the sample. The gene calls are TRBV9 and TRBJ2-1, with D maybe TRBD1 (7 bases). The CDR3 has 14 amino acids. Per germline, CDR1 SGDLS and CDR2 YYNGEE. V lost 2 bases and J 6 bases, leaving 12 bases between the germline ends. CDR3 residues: CASSVAGGSNEQFF. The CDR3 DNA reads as TGTGCCAGCAGCGTGGCAGGGGGGAGCAATGAGCAGTTCTTC. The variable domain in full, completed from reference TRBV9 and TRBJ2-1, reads DSGVTQTPKHLITATGQRVTLRCSPRSGDLSVYWYQQSLDQGLQFLIQYYNGEERAKGNILERFSAQQFPDLHSELNLSSLELGDSALYFCASSVAGGSNEQFFGPGTRLTVL.

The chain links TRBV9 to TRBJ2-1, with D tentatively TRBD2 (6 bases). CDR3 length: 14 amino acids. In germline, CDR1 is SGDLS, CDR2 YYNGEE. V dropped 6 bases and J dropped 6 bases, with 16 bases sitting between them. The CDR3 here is CASTGGAYVNEQFF. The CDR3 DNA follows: TGTGCCAGCACTGGAGGGGCCTATGTCAATGAGCAGTTCTTC.

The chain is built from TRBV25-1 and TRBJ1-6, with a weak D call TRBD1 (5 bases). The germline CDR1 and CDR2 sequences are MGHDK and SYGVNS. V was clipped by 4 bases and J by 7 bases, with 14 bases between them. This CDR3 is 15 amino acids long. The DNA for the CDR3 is TGTGCCAGCAGTGGGCTGACAGACTCAAATTCACCCCTCCACTTT. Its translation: CASSGLTDSNSPLHF.

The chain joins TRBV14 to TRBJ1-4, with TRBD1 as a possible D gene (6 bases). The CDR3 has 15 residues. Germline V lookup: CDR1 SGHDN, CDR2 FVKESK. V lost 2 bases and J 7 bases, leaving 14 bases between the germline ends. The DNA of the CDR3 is TGTGCCAGCAGCCAAATAGGGGGACGTAGTGAAAAACTGTTTTTT. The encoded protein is CASSQIGGRSEKLFF.

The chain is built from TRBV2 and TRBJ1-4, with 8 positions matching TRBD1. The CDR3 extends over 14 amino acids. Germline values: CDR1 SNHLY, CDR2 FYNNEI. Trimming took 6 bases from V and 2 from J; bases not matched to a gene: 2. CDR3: CASRRQGTNEKLFF. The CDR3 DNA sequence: TGTGCCAGCAGGAGACAGGGGACTAATGAAAAACTGTTTTTT.

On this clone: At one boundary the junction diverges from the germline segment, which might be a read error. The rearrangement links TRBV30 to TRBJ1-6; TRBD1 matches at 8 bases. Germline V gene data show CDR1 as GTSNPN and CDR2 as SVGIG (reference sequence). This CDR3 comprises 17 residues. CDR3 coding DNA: TGTGCCTGGAGTCGACTTGGGACAGGCAACTATAATTCCCCCCTCCCCTTT. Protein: CAWSRLGTGNYNSPLPF. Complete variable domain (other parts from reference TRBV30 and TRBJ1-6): SQTIHQWPATLVQPVGSPLSLECTVEGTSNPNLYWYRQAAGRGLQLLFYSVGIGQISSEVPQNLSASRPQDRQFILSSKKLLLSDSGFYLCAWSRLGTGNYNSPLPFGNGTRLTVT.

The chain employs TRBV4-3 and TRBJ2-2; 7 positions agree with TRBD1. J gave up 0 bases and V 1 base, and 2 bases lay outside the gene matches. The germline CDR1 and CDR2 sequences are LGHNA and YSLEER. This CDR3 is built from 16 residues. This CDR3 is CASSQGDRANTGELFF. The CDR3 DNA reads TGCGCCAGCAGCCAAGGAGACAGGGCGAACACCGGGGAGCTGTTTTTT.

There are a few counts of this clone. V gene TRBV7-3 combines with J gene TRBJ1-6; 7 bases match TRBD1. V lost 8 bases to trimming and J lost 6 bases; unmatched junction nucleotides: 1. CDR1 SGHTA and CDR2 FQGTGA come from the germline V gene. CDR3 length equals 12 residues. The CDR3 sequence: CASGTANSPLHF. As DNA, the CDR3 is TGTGCCAGCGGGACAGCTAATTCACCCCTCCACTTT.

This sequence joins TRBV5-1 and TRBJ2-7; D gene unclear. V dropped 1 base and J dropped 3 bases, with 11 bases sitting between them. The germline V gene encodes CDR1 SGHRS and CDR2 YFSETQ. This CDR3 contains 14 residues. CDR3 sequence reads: CASSLFVRSYEQYF. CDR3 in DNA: TGCGCCAGCAGCTTGTTCGTCAGAAGCTACGAGCAGTACTTC. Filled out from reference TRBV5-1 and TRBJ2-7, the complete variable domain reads KAGVTQTPRYLIKTRGQQVTLSCSPISGHRSVSWYQQTPGQGLQFLFEYFSETQRNKGNFPGRFSGRQFSNSRSEMNVSTLELGDSALYLCASSLFVRSYEQYFGPGTRLTVT.

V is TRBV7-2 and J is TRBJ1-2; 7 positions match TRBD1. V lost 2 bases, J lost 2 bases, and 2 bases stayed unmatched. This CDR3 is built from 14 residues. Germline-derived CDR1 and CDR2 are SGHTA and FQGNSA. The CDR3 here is CASSLPTGNYGYTF. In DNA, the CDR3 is TGTGCCAGCAGCTTACCGACAGGGAACTATGGCTACACCTTC.

CDR3 region: CASSVRISNTGELFF. CDR3 DNA sequence: TGTGCCAGCAGCGTGCGTATTAGCAACACCGGGGAGCTGTTTTTT. The chain has TRBV9 and TRBJ2-2, with D unclear. Germline V gene sequence: CDR1 SGDLS, CDR2 YYNGEE. The V and J ends lost 2 bases and 2 bases respectively, with 10 bases between them. This CDR3 is 15 amino acids long.

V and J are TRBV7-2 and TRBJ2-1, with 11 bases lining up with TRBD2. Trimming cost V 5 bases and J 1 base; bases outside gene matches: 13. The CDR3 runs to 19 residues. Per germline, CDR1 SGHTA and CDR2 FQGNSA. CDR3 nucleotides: TGTGCCAGCAGCAGGGGGAGACTAGCGGGGACCCTTTCCTACAATGAGCAGTTCTTC. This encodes CASSRGRLAGTLSYNEQFF.

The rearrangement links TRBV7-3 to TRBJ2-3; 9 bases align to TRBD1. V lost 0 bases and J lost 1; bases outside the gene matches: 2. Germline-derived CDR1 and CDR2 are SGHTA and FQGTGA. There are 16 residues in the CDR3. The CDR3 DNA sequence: TGTGCCAGCAGCTTAACCCGGGACAGGGGCACAGATACGCAGTATTTT. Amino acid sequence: CASSLTRDRGTDTQYF. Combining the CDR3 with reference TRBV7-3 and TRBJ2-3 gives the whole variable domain GAGVSQTPSNKVTEKGKYVELRCDPISGHTALYWYRQSLGQGPEFLIYFQGTGAADDSGLPNDRFFAVRPEGSVSTLKIQRTERGDSAVYLCASSLTRDRGTDTQYFGPGTRLTVL.

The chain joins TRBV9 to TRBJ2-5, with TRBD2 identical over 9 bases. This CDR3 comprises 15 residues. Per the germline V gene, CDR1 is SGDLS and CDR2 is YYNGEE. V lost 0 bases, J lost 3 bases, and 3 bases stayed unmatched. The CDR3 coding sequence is TGTGCCAGCAGCGTAGTGGCTAGCGGGGAAGAGACCCAGTACTTC. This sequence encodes CASSVVASGEETQYF. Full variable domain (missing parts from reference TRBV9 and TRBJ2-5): DSGVTQTPKHLITATGQRVTLRCSPRSGDLSVYWYQQSLDQGLQFLIQYYNGEERAKGNILERFSAQQFPDLHSELNLSSLELGDSALYFCASSVVASGEETQYFGPGTRLLVL.

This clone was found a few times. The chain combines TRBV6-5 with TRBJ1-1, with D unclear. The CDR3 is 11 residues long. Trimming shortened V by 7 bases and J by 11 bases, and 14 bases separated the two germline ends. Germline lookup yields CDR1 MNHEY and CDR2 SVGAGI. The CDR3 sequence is CASIRGNGAFF. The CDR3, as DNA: TGTGCCAGCATCCGTGGCAACGGGGCTTTCTTT.

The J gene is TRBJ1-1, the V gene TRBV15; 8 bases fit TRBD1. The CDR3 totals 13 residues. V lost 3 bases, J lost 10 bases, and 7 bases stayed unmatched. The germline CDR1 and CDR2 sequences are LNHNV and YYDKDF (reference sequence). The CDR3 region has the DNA TGTGCCACCAGCAGTACAGGGGGGCTCGGAGCTTTCTTT. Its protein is CATSSTGGLGAFF.

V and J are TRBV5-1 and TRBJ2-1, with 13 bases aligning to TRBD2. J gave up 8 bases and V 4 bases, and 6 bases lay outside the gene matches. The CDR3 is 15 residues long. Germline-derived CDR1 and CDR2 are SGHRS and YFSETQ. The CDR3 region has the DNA TGCGCCAGCAGCCGACTAGCGGGAGGTCGCGATGAGCAGTTCTTC. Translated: CASSRLAGGRDEQFF.